Following are 30 T cell receptor beta chains from one sample sequenced in a study of CD8 T cells in ankylosing spondylitis. Their specific antigens are unknown. MiXCR, run by TCRdb on the 5' RACE reads, gives a single entry per CDR3 protein. Of around 430,000 distinct CDR3 sequences in the sample, more than 15% are singletons; the top ten hold approximately 1%. Study-wide results and caveats: Ankylosing spondylitis blood seemed to carry a telltale TCR beta motif made of several highly homologous variants.

Source material: blood, either unsorted or a sorted T cell fraction (not recorded which). The origin of the receptors is a male donor with ankylosing spondylitis.

This clonotype has only a few counts. An end of the junction differs from the germline gene, which may be a read error. This chain joins TRBV7-7 and TRBJ2-5, with D tentatively TRBD1 or TRBD2 (5 bases each). The CDR3 sequence is 15 residues long. Germline V CDR1 and CDR2: SSHAT, FNYEAQ (reference sequence). This CDR3 is CASSLALGVPETQYF. The CDR3 coding sequence is TGTGCTAGCAGCTTAGCGCTGGGGGTCCCAGAGACCCAGTACTTC.

The V gene is TRBV2, the J gene TRBJ1-3, with D uncertain. V dropped 3 bases and J dropped 0 bases, with 12 bases sitting between them. This CDR3 is built from 16 residues. The V gene's germline CDR1 is SNHLY and CDR2 FYNNEI. The CDR3 protein is CASSELTAYSGNTIYF. In DNA, the CDR3 is TGTGCCAGCAGTGAGTTAACAGCCTACTCTGGAAACACCATATATTTT.

The chain links TRBV7-2 to TRBJ1-4, with D uncertain. With 1 base removed from V and 5 bases from J, the gap between germline ends came to 8 bases. This CDR3 has 14 residues. Looked up from germline, CDR1 is SGHTA and CDR2 is FQGNSA. CDR3 in DNA: TGTGCCAGCAGCTTAGACCTTCGAAATGAAAAACTGTTTTTT. Protein: CASSLDLRNEKLFF.

The chain is built from TRBV3-1 and TRBJ2-3; D not resolved. V dropped 4 bases and J dropped 2 bases, with 16 bases sitting between them. CDR1 and CDR2 (germline): LGHDT, YNNKEL (reference sequence). The CDR3 is 16 amino acids. The CDR3 sequence is CASSLNSANPTDTQYF. The CDR3 DNA is TGTGCCAGCAGCCTCAATTCAGCTAATCCCACAGATACGCAGTATTTT.

The chain uses TRBV6-2 or TRBV6-3 and TRBJ1-5; 7 bases are shared with TRBD1. The J segment lost 4 bases and the V segment lost 6 bases, leaving 9 bases of the junction unmatched. CDR3 size: 15 residues. Per the germline V gene, CDR1 is MNHEY and CDR2 is SVGEGT. The CDR3 sequence is CASSSTGAQNQPQHF. In DNA form, the CDR3 reads TGTGCCAGCAGCTCTACAGGGGCTCAAAATCAGCCCCAGCATTTT.

The chain uses TRBV3-1 and TRBJ2-1; D is perhaps TRBD2 (7 bases). Germline lookup yields CDR1 LGHDT and CDR2 YNNKEL (reference sequence). Trimming pared 6 bases from V and 2 bases from J, leaving 14 bases between. The CDR3 length is 15 residues. The CDR3 nucleotides are TGTGCCAGCAGGCCCTGGGGGGGCACCTACAATGAGCAGTTCTTC. Its protein product is CASRPWGGTYNEQFF.

Many counts were recorded for this clonotype. This sequence joins TRBV12-3 or TRBV12-4 and TRBJ1-3, with D possibly matching TRBD1 (5 bases). Trimming took off 2 bases at V and 2 bases at J, with 7 bases between the two ends. This CDR3 has 14 amino acids. In DNA, the CDR3 is TGTGCCAGCAGTTTAAGGGACGCTGGAAACACCATATATTTT. It encodes CASSLRDAGNTIYF.

The chain has TRBV7-8 and TRBJ1-1, with D possibly matching TRBD1 (6 bases). In germline, CDR1 is SGHVS, CDR2 FQNEAQ. V lost 3 bases and J lost 5, with 16 bases in between. This CDR3 is built from 15 residues. This chain's CDR3 is CASSFRLGGATEAFF. The CDR3 DNA is TGTGCCAGCAGCTTTCGTCTAGGGGGGGCGACTGAAGCTTTCTTT.

The chain is built from TRBV18 and TRBJ1-2, with 9 bases matching TRBD1. J was trimmed by 1 base and V by 3 bases; bases with no gene match: 6. The CDR3 covers 16 residues. Germline CDR1 and CDR2: KGHSH and LQKENI. The CDR3 sequence is CASSPRTGDSNYGYTF. As DNA, the CDR3 is TGTGCCAGCTCACCGAGGACAGGGGATAGTAACTATGGCTACACCTTC.

This chain connects TRBV10-3 to TRBJ1-1, with D perhaps matching TRBD1 (5 bases). The CDR3 length is 14 residues. CDR1 and CDR2 (germline): ENHRY, SYGVKD. V shed 11 bases and J shed 3 bases, with 19 bases lying between them. CDR3 sequence (DNA): TGTGCCGTATCCGTCGGGGCCGGCTACACTGAAGCTTTCTTT. It is translated as CAVSVGAGYTEAFF.

The V gene is TRBV12-3 or TRBV12-4, the J gene TRBJ2-7, with no clear D. CDR3 length: 12 residues. The V end lost 3 bases, the J end lost 3 bases, and 6 bases lay between the germline ends. For the CDR3, the DNA is TGTGCCAGCAGTTTTTCCCTCTACGAGCAGTACTTC. The encoded protein is CASSFSLYEQYF.

In regard to this clonotype: It may be a read error: a sequence one base away is much more abundant. Because it lacks the conserved phenylalanine or tryptophan at the end, this CDR3 is likely a read error. This chain joins TRBV12-3 or TRBV12-4 and TRBJ1-3, with D possibly matching TRBD1 (6 bases). With 6 bases removed from V and 6 bases from J, the gap between germline ends came to 15 bases. This CDR3 has 14 amino acids. The CDR3 sequence: CASSLSGQINTIYL. The CDR3 DNA reads as TGTGCCAGCAGCCTTTCCGGACAGATAAACACCATATATCTT.

This chain uses TRBV9 with TRBJ2-7; D is perhaps TRBD1 (6 bases). Germline V CDR1 and CDR2: SGDLS, YYNGEE. The CDR3 contains 14 residues. The V gene lost 0 bases and the J gene lost 1 base, with 8 bases spanning the gap. The CDR3, as DNA: TGTGCCAGCAGCGTAGAAACAGGGTCCTACGAGCAGTACTTC. Amino acid sequence: CASSVETGSYEQYF.

The chain joins TRBV2 to TRBJ2-3; maybe TRBD1 (6 bases). V lost 5 bases to trimming and J lost 3 bases, with 9 bases between them. This CDR3 region has 13 residues. Per germline, CDR1 SNHLY and CDR2 FYNNEI. The CDR3 spells CASSNRVTDTQYF. As DNA, the CDR3 is TGTGCCAGCAGTAACAGGGTTACAGATACGCAGTATTTT.

This clonotype was counted many times. J is TRBJ2-7 and V is TRBV5-1; a weak D match, TRBD1 (6 bases). There are 14 residues in the CDR3. V was clipped by 3 bases and J by 1 base, with 11 bases between them. The germline V gene has CDR1 SGHRS and CDR2 YFSETQ. For the CDR3, the DNA is TGCGCCAGCAGCTACTCAGGACAGTCCTACGAGCAGTACTTC. This sequence encodes CASSYSGQSYEQYF.

This clonotype turned up a few times. The chain carries TRBV20-1 and TRBJ2-1, with 10 bases aligning to TRBD2. Germline V lookup: CDR1 DFQATT, CDR2 SNEGSKA (reference sequence). V shed 2 bases, J shed 4 bases, and the junction held 5 bases outside the gene matches. The CDR3 contains 15 residues. The chain's CDR3 is CSARPTSGRYNEQFF. CDR3 sequence (DNA): TGCAGTGCTAGACCGACTAGCGGGCGATACAATGAGCAGTTCTTC.

This clonotype was found a few times. The chain couples TRBV5-1 to TRBJ1-1; the D gene is possibly TRBD1 (6 bases). Germline loops: CDR1 SGHRS, CDR2 YFSETQ. V was clipped by 1 base and J by 1 base, with 11 bases between them. The CDR3 extends over 15 amino acids. CDR3 coding DNA: TGCGCCAGCAGCTTGCTTGACAGGACGAACACTGAAGCTTTCTTT. Its protein is CASSLLDRTNTEAFF.

This chain links TRBV7-9 with TRBJ2-3, with D possibly being TRBD1 (6 bases). Germline CDR1 reads SEHNR; CDR2 reads FQNEAQ (reference sequence). The CDR3 sequence is 12 residues long. V was clipped by 5 bases and J by 8 bases, with 11 bases between them. The CDR3 loop is CASSHLQGTQYF. For the CDR3, the DNA is TGTGCCAGCAGCCACCTACAGGGTACGCAGTATTTT.

The chain employs TRBV20-1 and TRBJ2-7, with 14 bases aligning to TRBD2. This CDR3 comprises 14 residues. Germline values: CDR1 DFQATT, CDR2 SNEGSKA (reference sequence). Trimming removed 6 bases from V and 5 bases from J; junction bases left unmatched: 6. The CDR3 nucleotides read TGCAGTGCGGCCGGGACTAGCGGGAGCAACGAGCAGTACTTC. Amino acid sequence: CSAAGTSGSNEQYF.

The V and J genes are TRBV10-2 and TRBJ2-3, with D possibly TRBD1 on 5 matching bases. Germline V gene sequence: CDR1 WSHSY, CDR2 SAAADI. V dropped 6 bases and J dropped 0 bases, with 7 bases sitting between them. The CDR3 is made up of 13 amino acids. DNA of the CDR3: TGCGCCAGCAGAAAGGGGAGCACAGATACGCAGTATTTT. As protein: CASRKGSTDTQYF.

The gene calls are TRBV20-1 and TRBJ2-1; 12 nucleotides agree with TRBD1. Germline trimming cut 6 bases from V and 10 bases from J; bases unmatched to any gene: 4. In germline, CDR1 is DFQATT, CDR2 SNEGSKA (reference sequence). This CDR3 is 12 amino acids long. In DNA, the CDR3 is TGCAGTGCGGGACAGGGGGCTGGAGAGCAGTTCTTC. Encoded protein: CSAGQGAGEQFF.

The chain couples TRBV6-1 to TRBJ1-5, with 7 bases that match TRBD1. The junction had 7 bases not matched to a gene; V was cut back by 2 bases and J by 6 bases. Germline V lookup: CDR1 MNHNS, CDR2 SASEGT. The CDR3 is 15 residues long. The CDR3 nucleotides read TGTGCCAGCAGTGAAAAGGGGGCTACGGTTCAGCCCCAGCATTTT. Its protein product is CASSEKGATVQPQHF.

The chain links TRBV28 to TRBJ2-3; tentatively, D is TRBD2 (5 bases). CDR3 length equals 15 residues. V was trimmed by 1 base and J by 1 base, leaving 9 bases between them. CDR1 is MDHEN and CDR2 is SYDVKM in the germline V gene. The CDR3: CASSLSGLGTDTQYF. DNA for the CDR3: TGTGCCAGCAGTTTATCGGGGTTGGGCACAGATACGCAGTATTTT.

The chain has TRBV3-1 and TRBJ2-5; 15 bases agree with TRBD2. CDR1 and CDR2 from the germline V gene are LGHDT and YNNKEL (reference sequence). V lost 4 bases and J lost 5; bases outside the gene matches: 5. The CDR3 is 16 residues long. The CDR3 sequence: CASSRGTSGRWETQYF. CDR3 sequence (DNA): TGTGCCAGCAGCCGTGGGACTAGCGGGAGGTGGGAGACCCAGTACTTC.

Only a few counts were recorded for this clonotype. J is TRBJ1-5 and V is TRBV6-5, with a possible D match to TRBD1 (5 bases). V was shortened by 0 bases and J by 2 bases, with 5 bases between the two germline ends. There are 14 residues in the CDR3. Germline CDR1 reads MNHEY; CDR2 reads SVGAGI. CDR3 sequence (DNA): TGTGCCAGCAGTTACTCCAGGGGCAATCAGCCCCAGCATTTT. Translated, it gives CASSYSRGNQPQHF.

The chain employs TRBV20-1 and TRBJ2-3, with D possibly being TRBD2 (5 bases). V shed 3 bases and J shed 4 bases, with 11 bases lying between them. Germline lookup yields CDR1 DFQATT and CDR2 SNEGSKA (reference sequence). The CDR3 has 13 amino acids. Here the CDR3 DNA reads TGCAGTGCTAGCGGGAAGTCAGCAGATACGCAGTATTTT. It is translated as CSASGKSADTQYF.

Comment on this clonotype: The junction shows a germline mismatch at one end, possibly a read error. The chain couples TRBV20-1 to TRBJ1-2, with TRBD1 matching over 7 bases. The V gene's germline CDR1 is DFQATT and CDR2 SNEGSKA (reference sequence). The CDR3 runs to 14 residues. CDR3 in amino acids: CIAAGDSTNYGYTF. The CDR3 DNA is TGCATTGCTGCCGGGGACAGTACTAACTATGGCTACACCTTC.

The rearrangement links TRBV2 to TRBJ2-1; 8 bases fit TRBD2. In germline, CDR1 is SNHLY, CDR2 FYNNEI. The CDR3 length is 14 residues. V dropped 7 bases and J dropped 10; count of bases not matched to a gene: 12. CDR3 in DNA: TGTGCCAGCATTGGGCCATCCCGGGGGGGGGAGCAGTTCTTC. Its protein product is CASIGPSRGGEQFF.

The chain employs TRBV11-2 and TRBJ2-2; 14 nucleotides align to TRBD2. The V and J ends lost 4 bases and 0 bases, in that order; junction bases with no gene match: 4. The CDR3 spans 18 residues. The germline gives CDR1 SGHAT, CDR2 FQNNGV. This CDR3 is CASSSRLAGGPNTGELFF. The CDR3 nucleotides read TGTGCCAGCAGCTCCCGACTAGCGGGGGGGCCGAACACCGGGGAGCTGTTTTTT.

This clonotype was found a few times. The chain has TRBV20-1 and TRBJ1-6; unclear D gene. The CDR3 runs to 16 residues. Trimming cost V 1 base and J 0 bases, with 10 bases left between them. Germline lookup yields CDR1 DFQATT and CDR2 SNEGSKA (reference sequence). CDR3 coding DNA: TGCAGTGCTAGAGGGGCGGGAGGCTCCTATAATTCACCCCTCCACTTT. As protein: CSARGAGGSYNSPLHF.